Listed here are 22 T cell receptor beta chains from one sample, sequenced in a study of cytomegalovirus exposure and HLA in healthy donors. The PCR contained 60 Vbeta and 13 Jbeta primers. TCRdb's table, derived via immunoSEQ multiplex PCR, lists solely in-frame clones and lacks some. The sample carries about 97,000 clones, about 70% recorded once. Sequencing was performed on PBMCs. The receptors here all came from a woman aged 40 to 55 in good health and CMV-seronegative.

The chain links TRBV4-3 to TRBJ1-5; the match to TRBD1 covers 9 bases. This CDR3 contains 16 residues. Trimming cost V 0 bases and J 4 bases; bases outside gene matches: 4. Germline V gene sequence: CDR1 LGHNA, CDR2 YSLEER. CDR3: CASSQDPGTGNQPQHF. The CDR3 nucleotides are TGCGCCAGCAGCCAAGATCCTGGGACAGGGAATCAGCCCCAGCATTTT.

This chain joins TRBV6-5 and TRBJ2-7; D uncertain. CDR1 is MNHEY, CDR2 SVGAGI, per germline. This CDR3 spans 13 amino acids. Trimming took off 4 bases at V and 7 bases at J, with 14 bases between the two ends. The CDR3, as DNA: TGTGCCAGCAGTTCCCCTCTGGCCCCTGAGCAGTACTTC. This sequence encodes CASSSPLAPEQYF.

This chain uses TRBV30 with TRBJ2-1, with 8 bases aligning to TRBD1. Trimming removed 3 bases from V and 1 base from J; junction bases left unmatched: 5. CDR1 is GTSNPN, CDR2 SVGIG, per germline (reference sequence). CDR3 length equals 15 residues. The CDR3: CAWSGQGGSYNEQFF. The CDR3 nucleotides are TGTGCCTGGAGCGGACAGGGTGGATCCTACAATGAGCAGTTCTTC. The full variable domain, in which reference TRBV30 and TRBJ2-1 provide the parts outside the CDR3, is SQTIHQWPATLVQPVGSPLSLECTVEGTSNPNLYWYRQAAGRGLQLLFYSVGIGQISSEVPQNLSASRPQDRQFILSSKKLLLSDSGFYLCAWSGQGGSYNEQFFGPGTRLTVL.

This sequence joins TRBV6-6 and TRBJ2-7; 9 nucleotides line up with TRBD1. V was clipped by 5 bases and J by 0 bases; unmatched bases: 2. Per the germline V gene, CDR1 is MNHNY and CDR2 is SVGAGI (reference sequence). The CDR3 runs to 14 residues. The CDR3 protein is CASSLTGGSYEQYF. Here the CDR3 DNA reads TGTGCCAGCAGTCTGACAGGGGGCTCCTACGAGCAGTACTTC.

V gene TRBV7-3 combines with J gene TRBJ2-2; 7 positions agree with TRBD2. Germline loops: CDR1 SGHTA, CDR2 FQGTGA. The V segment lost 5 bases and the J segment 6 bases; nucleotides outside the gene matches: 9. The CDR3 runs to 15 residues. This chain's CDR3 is CASSPNRGSAGELFF. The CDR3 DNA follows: TGTGCCAGCAGCCCAAACCGCGGGAGCGCCGGGGAGCTGTTTTTT.

The CDR3 protein is CASSPRGASTGELFF. The DNA for the CDR3 is TGTGCCAGCAGCCCCCGGGGAGCGAGCACCGGGGAGCTGTTTTTT. V gene TRBV9 combines with J gene TRBJ2-2; D might be TRBD2 (5 bases). Trimming stripped 4 bases from V and 4 bases from J, with 14 bases between. Germline V CDR1 and CDR2: SGDLS, YYNGEE. The CDR3 runs to 15 residues.

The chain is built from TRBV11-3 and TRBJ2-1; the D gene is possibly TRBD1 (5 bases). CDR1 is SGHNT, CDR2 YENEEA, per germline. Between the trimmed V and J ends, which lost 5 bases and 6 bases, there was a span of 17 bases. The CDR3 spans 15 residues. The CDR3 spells CASSVDRTLINEQFF. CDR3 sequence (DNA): TGTGCCAGCAGCGTCGACAGAACCTTGATCAATGAGCAGTTCTTC.

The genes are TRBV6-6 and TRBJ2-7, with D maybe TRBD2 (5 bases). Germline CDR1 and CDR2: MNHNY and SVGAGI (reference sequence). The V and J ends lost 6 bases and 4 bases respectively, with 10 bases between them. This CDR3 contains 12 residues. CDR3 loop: CASRRRDYEQYF. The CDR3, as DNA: TGTGCCAGCAGACGACGGGATTACGAGCAGTACTTC.

CDR3 sequence: CADISTDTQYF. The DNA of the CDR3 is TGTGCCGACATTAGCACAGATACGCAGTATTTT. This chain connects TRBV7-4 to TRBJ2-3; D call uncertain. Trimming took 11 bases from V and 0 from J, leaving 6 bases between them. Per germline, CDR1 SGHVT and CDR2 SQSDAQ. The CDR3 spans 11 residues.

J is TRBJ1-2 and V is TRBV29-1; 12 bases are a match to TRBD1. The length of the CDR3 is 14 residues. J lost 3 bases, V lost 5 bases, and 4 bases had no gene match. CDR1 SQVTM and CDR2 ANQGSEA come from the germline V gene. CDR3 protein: CSVPGQGADYGYTF. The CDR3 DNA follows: TGCAGCGTTCCGGGACAGGGGGCCGACTATGGCTACACCTTC.

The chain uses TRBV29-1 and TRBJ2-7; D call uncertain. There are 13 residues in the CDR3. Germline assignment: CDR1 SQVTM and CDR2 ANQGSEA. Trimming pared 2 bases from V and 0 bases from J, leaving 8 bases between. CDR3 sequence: CSVESIASYEQYF. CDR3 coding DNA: TGCAGCGTTGAATCTATTGCCTCCTACGAGCAGTACTTC.

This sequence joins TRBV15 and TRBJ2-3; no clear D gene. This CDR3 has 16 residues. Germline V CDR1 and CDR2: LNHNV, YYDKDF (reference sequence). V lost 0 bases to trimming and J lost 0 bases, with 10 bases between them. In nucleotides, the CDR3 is TGTGCCACCAGCAGAGATAGTGCCCGAAGCACAGATACGCAGTATTTT. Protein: CATSRDSARSTDTQYF.

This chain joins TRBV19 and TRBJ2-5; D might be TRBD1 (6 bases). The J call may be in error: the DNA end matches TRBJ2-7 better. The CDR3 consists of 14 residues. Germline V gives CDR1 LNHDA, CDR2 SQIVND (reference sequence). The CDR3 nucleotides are TGTGCCAGTAGTGAAGCGACAGGAGCCTACGAGCAGTACTTC. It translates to CASSEATGAYEQYF.

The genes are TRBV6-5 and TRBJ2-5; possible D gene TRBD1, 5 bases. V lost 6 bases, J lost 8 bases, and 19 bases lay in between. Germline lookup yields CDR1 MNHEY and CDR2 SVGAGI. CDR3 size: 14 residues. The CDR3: CASRKSQGLYTQYF. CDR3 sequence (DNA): TGTGCCAGCAGAAAGAGTCAGGGCCTCTACACCCAGTACTTC.

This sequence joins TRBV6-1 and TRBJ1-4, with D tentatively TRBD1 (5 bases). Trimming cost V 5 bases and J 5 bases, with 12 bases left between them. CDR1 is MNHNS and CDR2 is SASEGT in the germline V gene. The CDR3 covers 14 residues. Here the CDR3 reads CASSPRGLNEKLFF. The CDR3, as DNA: TGTGCCAGCAGTCCCCGGGGACTAAATGAAAAACTGTTTTTT.

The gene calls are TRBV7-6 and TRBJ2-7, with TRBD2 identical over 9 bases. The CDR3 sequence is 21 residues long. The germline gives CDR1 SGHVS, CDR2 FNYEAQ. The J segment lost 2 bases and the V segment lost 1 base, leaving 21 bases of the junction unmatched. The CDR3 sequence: CASSLVYATSGRFGVPYEQYF. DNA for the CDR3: TGTGCCAGCAGCTTAGTTTATGCGACTAGCGGTCGTTTCGGGGTGCCCTACGAGCAGTACTTC.

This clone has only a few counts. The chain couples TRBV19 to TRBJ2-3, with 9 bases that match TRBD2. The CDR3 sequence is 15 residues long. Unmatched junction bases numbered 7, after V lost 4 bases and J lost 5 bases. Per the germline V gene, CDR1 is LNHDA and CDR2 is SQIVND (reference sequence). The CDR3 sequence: CASSKGGRAQDTQYF. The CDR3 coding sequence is TGTGCCAGTAGTAAAGGCGGGAGGGCCCAAGATACGCAGTATTTT. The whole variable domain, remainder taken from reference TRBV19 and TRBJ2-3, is DGGITQSPKYLFRKEGQNVTLSCEQNLNHDAMYWYRQDPGQGLRLIYYSQIVNDFQKGDIAEGYSVSREKKESFPLTVTSAQKNPTAFYLCASSKGGRAQDTQYFGPGTRLTVL.

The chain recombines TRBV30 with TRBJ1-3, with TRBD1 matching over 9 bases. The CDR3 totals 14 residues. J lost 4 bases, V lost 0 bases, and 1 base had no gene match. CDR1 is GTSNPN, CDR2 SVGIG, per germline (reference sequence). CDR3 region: CAWSVGTGGNTIYF. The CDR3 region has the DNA TGTGCCTGGAGTGTAGGGACAGGGGGAAACACCATATATTTT.

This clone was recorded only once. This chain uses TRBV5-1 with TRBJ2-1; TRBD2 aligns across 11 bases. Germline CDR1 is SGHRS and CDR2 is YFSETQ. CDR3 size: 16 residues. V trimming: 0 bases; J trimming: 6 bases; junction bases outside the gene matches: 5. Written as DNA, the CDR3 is TGCGCCAGCAGCTTGGAGGGGACTAGCGGAATCAATGAGCAGTTCTTC. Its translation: CASSLEGTSGINEQFF.

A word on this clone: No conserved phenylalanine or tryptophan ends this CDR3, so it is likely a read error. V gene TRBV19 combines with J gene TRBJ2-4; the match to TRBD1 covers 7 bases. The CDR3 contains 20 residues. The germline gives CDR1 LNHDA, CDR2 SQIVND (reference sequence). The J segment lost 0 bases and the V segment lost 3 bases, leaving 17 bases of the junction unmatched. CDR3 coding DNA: TGTGCCAGTAGTATTCTTGGGCGACTACCGGGACAGCTAGCCAAAAACATTCAGTACCTC. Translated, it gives CASSILGRLPGQLAKNIQYL.

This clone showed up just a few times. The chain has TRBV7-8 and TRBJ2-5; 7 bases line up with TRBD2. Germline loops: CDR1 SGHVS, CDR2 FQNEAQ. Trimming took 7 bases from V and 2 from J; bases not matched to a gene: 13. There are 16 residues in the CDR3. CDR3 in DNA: TGTGCCAGCACCCCAAGGGAGCGGGGACGGCAAGAGACCCAGTACTTC. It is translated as CASTPRERGRQETQYF.

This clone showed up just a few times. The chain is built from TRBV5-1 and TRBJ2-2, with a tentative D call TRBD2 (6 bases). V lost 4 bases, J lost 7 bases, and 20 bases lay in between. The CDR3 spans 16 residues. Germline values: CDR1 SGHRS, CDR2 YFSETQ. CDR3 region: CASSPRLGYENGELFF. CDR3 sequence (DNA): TGCGCCAGCAGCCCAAGACTAGGATACGAAAACGGGGAGCTGTTTTTT.